This T cell receptor beta chain is drawn from a study of control samples from healthy donors and cancer patients. This CDR3 has 18 amino acids. Germline CDR1 is SGHTA and CDR2 is FQGNSA. V lost 5 bases to trimming and J lost 3 bases; unmatched junction nucleotides: 7. Data came from immunoSEQ multiplex PCR; TCRdb stores just in-frame clones and leaves some out. Seen here are about 110,000 clones, about nine tenths observed once, and the top ten hold 4.4%. This receptor was obtained from a human donor in good health. The donor label of this sample is uncertain. Sequencing used blood. The chain uses TRBV7-2 and TRBJ2-1; 16 nucleotides line up with TRBD2. CDR3 nucleotides: TGTGCCAGCAGCCATCGAGGGACTAGCGGGGGGGTCTACAATGAGCAGTTCTTC. Translation gives CASSHRGTSGGVYNEQFF. The full variable domain, in which reference TRBV7-2 and TRBJ2-1 provide the parts outside the CDR3, is GAGVSQSPSNKVTEKGKDVELRCDPISGHTALYWYRQSLGQGLEFLIYFQGNSAPDKSGLPSDRFSAERTGGSVSTLTIQRTQQEDSAVYLCASSHRGTSGGVYNEQFFGPGTRLTVL.